Listed below are T cell receptor beta chains from one sample, sequenced in a study of regulatory T cells in long-lasting Graves disease. TCRdb reprocessed the multiplex PCR reads with MiXCR, giving one entry per CDR3 protein. The profile shows about 500,000 distinct CDR3 sequences, about 12% of them singletons. The sample was also linked to a second study, of T cells in Graves' hyperthyroidism and ophthalmopathy.

Sequenced here: peripheral blood mononuclear cells (PBMCs), sampled at new diagnosis, from a patient treated with antithyroid drugs. Every receptor here comes from a woman aged 25 to 39 with Graves disease. CDR3s include the opening cysteine and the closing phenylalanine or tryptophan. A D gene is named only where the DNA matches it firmly. Part of the rows lack a size; the others show once, few, many or a class for expanded clones.

>TRBV7-6|NA|TRBJ2-7|NA
CASSEKTVIHEQYF
TGTGCCAGCAGCGAAAAGACTGTGATCCACGAGCAGTACTTC
>TRBV5-1|NA|TRBJ2-7|NA
CASSRREGEQYF
TGCGCCAGCAGCCGCCGAGAGGGGGAGCAGTACTTC
>TRBV12-3/TRBV12-4|many|TRBJ1-5|TRBD1
CANLSWNRGPYSNQPQHF
TGTGCCAACCTGTCCTGGAACAGGGGGCCTTATAGCAATCAGCCCCAGCATTTT
>TRBV28|many|TRBJ2-7|NA
CASSFSGDAYEQYF
TGTGCCAGCAGTTTTTCGGGAGATGCCTACGAGCAGTACTTC
>TRBV27|NA|TRBJ2-7|TRBD2
CASSGLAGAPYEQYF
TGTGCCAGCAGTGGGTTAGCGGGGGCCCCCTACGAGCAGTACTTC
>TRBV7-9|NA|TRBJ2-7|TRBD1
CASSPPGTGEGEQYF
TGTGCCAGCAGCCCTCCCGGGACAGGGGAAGGGGAGCAGTACTTC
>TRBV19|many|TRBJ1-5|NA
CASSIGGSQPQHF
TGTGCCAGTAGTATCGGCGGCAGTCAGCCCCAGCATTTT
>TRBV2|many|TRBJ2-1|NA
CASRDDRSSYNEQFF
TGTGCCAGCAGAGATGACAGGAGCTCCTACAATGAGCAGTTCTTC
>TRBV7-7|NA|TRBJ2-5|NA
CASSFTGNRQETQYF
TGTGCTAGCAGCTTCACGGGTAACCGGCAAGAGACCCAGTACTTC
>TRBV19|many|TRBJ1-2|TRBD1
CASSIRQGGYGYTF
TGTGCCAGTAGTATACGACAGGGAGGCTATGGCTACACCTTC
>TRBV30|many|TRBJ2-5|TRBD2
CAWRRLAGMGETQYF
TGTGCCTGGAGAAGACTAGCGGGAATGGGAGAGACCCAGTACTTC
>TRBV6-2/TRBV6-3|few|TRBJ2-1|TRBD2
CASRSTSGEQFF
TGTGCCAGCAGGTCGACTAGCGGTGAGCAGTTCTTC
>TRBV20-1|NA|TRBJ1-1|TRBD1
CSAGGEAPGQGKYTKAFF
TGCAGTGCCGGAGGAGAAGCCCCTGGACAGGGGAAGTACACTAAAGCTTTCTTT
>TRBV5-1|few|TRBJ2-2|NA
CASSPAYLRGNTGELFF
TGCGCCAGCAGCCCAGCATACTTACGGGGGAACACCGGGGAGCTGTTTTTT
>TRBV14|many|TRBJ1-1|NA
CASSQIGNEAFF
TGTGCCAGCAGCCAAATAGGGAATGAAGCTTTCTTT
>TRBV19|many|TRBJ1-6|TRBD1
CASSIGDRDGNSPLHF
TGTGCCAGTAGTATTGGGGACAGAGATGGGAATTCACCCCTCCACTTT
>TRBV4-2|NA|TRBJ2-1|NA
CASSQDVVVFDEQFF
TGTGCCAGCAGCCAAGATGTTGTTGTTTTCGATGAGCAGTTCTTC
>TRBV7-9|few|TRBJ2-6|TRBD1
CASSSIGQGNSGANVLTF
TGTGCCAGCAGCTCCATTGGACAGGGGAACTCTGGGGCCAACGTCCTGACTTTC
>TRBV6-9|NA|TRBJ2-5|NA
CASSFEDGTQYF
TGTGCCAGCAGTTTTGAAGATGGGACCCAGTACTTC
>TRBV6-1|many|TRBJ2-7|TRBD2
CASAEGRQGAGGPVSMGEQYF
TGTGCCAGCGCCGAGGGTCGACAGGGTGCGGGAGGGCCGGTCAGTATGGGCGAGCAGTACTTC
>TRBV11-2|NA|TRBJ1-5|NA
CASSSGTYSNQPQHF
TGTGCCAGCAGCTCAGGGACTTATAGCAATCAGCCCCAGCATTTT